This is a list of T cell receptor beta chains from one sample in a study of blood T cell repertoires in COVID-19. Libraries were prepared by immunoSEQ multiplex PCR; TCRdb keeps only in-frame clonotypes and omits some of them. The sample has some 260,000 clones, under 90% seen once. The sample comprised PBMCs or T cells enriched from blood (not recorded which). Source of these receptors: a man aged 25 to 45 with acute COVID-19. Each CDR3 is given with its conserved first and last residue. Each record gives: clone size, V gene, D gene, J gene, CDR3 DNA, CDR3 protein. D genes are given only for firm matches. A row's size may be missing; if present it is once, few, many or a size class.

abundance: .
v_gene: TRBV19
d_gene: .
j_gene: TRBJ1-5
CDR3nt: TGTGCCGCCGATAGGGGGAATGGCAATCAGCCCCAGCATTTT
CDR3aa: CAADRGNGNQPQHF

abundance: once
v_gene: TRBV5-4
d_gene: .
j_gene: TRBJ2-3
CDR3nt: TGTGCCAGCAGCTTGCCCTTCCAGGCAGATACGCAGTATTTT
CDR3aa: CASSLPFQADTQYF

abundance: .
v_gene: TRBV29-1
d_gene: .
j_gene: TRBJ1-1
CDR3nt: TGCAGCGCCAAAGAACAGGGAAACACTGAAGCTTTCTTT
CDR3aa: CSAKEQGNTEAFF

abundance: .
v_gene: TRBV27
d_gene: .
j_gene: TRBJ2-3
CDR3nt: TGTGCCAGCAGTGGCCAGCAGCGAGCTAGCACAGATACGCAGTATTTT
CDR3aa: CASSGQQRASTDTQYF

abundance: .
v_gene: TRBV6-5
d_gene: TRBD1
j_gene: TRBJ1-2
CDR3nt: TGTGCCAGCAGCAGGGGGGAGGCCTATGGCTACACCTTC
CDR3aa: CASSRGEAYGYTF

abundance: few
v_gene: TRBV29-1
d_gene: .
j_gene: TRBJ1-1
CDR3nt: TGCAGCGTTGATTTTCTCGCGGGGGCGCTGACTGAAGCTTTCTTT
CDR3aa: CSVDFLAGALTEAFF

abundance: .
v_gene: TRBV18
d_gene: .
j_gene: TRBJ2-1
CDR3nt: TGTGCCAGCTCACCATGGGAGGCACCCTACAATGAGCAGTTCTTC
CDR3aa: CASSPWEAPYNEQFF

abundance: .
v_gene: TRBV12-3/TRBV12-4
d_gene: .
j_gene: TRBJ1-2
CDR3nt: TGTGCCAGCAGTCAACAGGCTCGCGATGGCTACACCTTC
CDR3aa: CASSQQARDGYTF

abundance: .
v_gene: TRBV2
d_gene: .
j_gene: TRBJ1-2
CDR3nt: TGTGCCAGCAGTGCACAGGGTAATGCTGGCTACACCTTC
CDR3aa: CASSAQGNAGYTF

abundance: .
v_gene: TRBV27
d_gene: .
j_gene: TRBJ1-5
CDR3nt: TGTGCCAGCAGCTTTTCCTTGGCGGGGGATAATCAGCCCCAGCATTTT
CDR3aa: CASSFSLAGDNQPQHF

abundance: .
v_gene: TRBV18
d_gene: TRBD1
j_gene: TRBJ1-5
CDR3nt: TGTGCCAGCTCCCCCACAGGGGCAGCTGGGCCCCAGCATTTT
CDR3aa: CASSPTGAAGPQHF

abundance: .
v_gene: TRBV18
d_gene: TRBD1
j_gene: TRBJ2-5
CDR3nt: TGTGCCAGCTCACCTGGGACAGTTAGGAAAGAGACCCAGTACTTC
CDR3aa: CASSPGTVRKETQYF

abundance: .
v_gene: TRBV3-1/TRBV3-2
d_gene: .
j_gene: TRBJ1-5
CDR3nt: TGTGCCAGCAGCCAGTGGTCTGGAGGGAGCAATCAGCCCCAGCATTTT
CDR3aa: CASSQWSGGSNQPQHF

abundance: .
v_gene: TRBV5-6
d_gene: .
j_gene: TRBJ2-4
CDR3nt: TGTGCCAGCAGCTTGGGGAGAATAAACATTCAGTACTTC
CDR3aa: CASSLGRINIQYF

abundance: once
v_gene: TRBV18
d_gene: TRBD1
j_gene: TRBJ2-2
CDR3nt: TGTGCCAGCTCACCATTGGGACAGGGGAACACCGGGGAGCTGTTTTTT
CDR3aa: CASSPLGQGNTGELFF

abundance: once
v_gene: TRBV10-2
d_gene: .
j_gene: TRBJ2-3
CDR3nt: TGCGCCAGCGGAGATGGTACAGATACGCAGTATTTT
CDR3aa: CASGDGTDTQYF

abundance: .
v_gene: TRBV12-5
d_gene: .
j_gene: TRBJ1-1
CDR3nt: TGTGCTAGTGGTTTGGTCGGAGGGGCGAACACTGAAGCTTTCTTT
CDR3aa: CASGLVGGANTEAFF

abundance: .
v_gene: TRBV28
d_gene: .
j_gene: TRBJ1-3
CDR3nt: TGTGCCAGCGGCTTACTAACACTCTCGGGAAACACCATATATTTT
CDR3aa: CASGLLTLSGNTIYF

abundance: few
v_gene: TRBV30
d_gene: .
j_gene: TRBJ1-3
CDR3nt: TGTGCCTGGAGTGGTACAGCTGGAAACACCATATATTTT
CDR3aa: CAWSGTAGNTIYF

abundance: once
v_gene: TRBV11-2
d_gene: TRBD1
j_gene: TRBJ1-1
CDR3nt: TGTGCCAGCAGCGCCACGACAGGGGCGAAAACTGAAGCTTTCTTT
CDR3aa: CASSATTGAKTEAFF

abundance: .
v_gene: TRBV28
d_gene: .
j_gene: TRBJ1-1
CDR3nt: TGTGCCAGCAGTTCCCTTGGAGGGGGGGTTAACACTGAAGCTTTCTTT
CDR3aa: CASSSLGGGVNTEAFF

abundance: .
v_gene: TRBV24-1
d_gene: TRBD2
j_gene: TRBJ2-3
CDR3nt: TGTGCCACCAGTGACTCTGGACTAGCAGATACGCAGTATTTT
CDR3aa: CATSDSGLADTQYF

abundance: .
v_gene: TRBV27
d_gene: .
j_gene: TRBJ2-1
CDR3nt: TGTGCCAGCAGTTTATCTGAGTCCTACAATGAGCAGTTCTTC
CDR3aa: CASSLSESYNEQFF

abundance: .
v_gene: TRBV7-6
d_gene: TRBD1
j_gene: TRBJ2-2
CDR3nt: TGTGCCAGCAGCTCCACCACCGGACAGGGTGGTGGCGGGGAGCTGTTTTTT
CDR3aa: CASSSTTGQGGGGELFF

abundance: .
v_gene: TRBV28
d_gene: .
j_gene: TRBJ1-1
CDR3nt: TGTGCCAGCAGGAGGAAACAGGCGAACACTGAAGCTTTCTTT
CDR3aa: CASRRKQANTEAFF

abundance: .
v_gene: TRBV7-9
d_gene: .
j_gene: TRBJ1-5
CDR3nt: TGTGCCAGCAGCTTATCTGCAGGCAATCAGCCCCAGCATTTT
CDR3aa: CASSLSAGNQPQHF

abundance: once
v_gene: TRBV29-1
d_gene: TRBD1
j_gene: TRBJ1-2
CDR3nt: TGCAGCGCAGGACAGGGTGTCGGGGGCTACACCTTC
CDR3aa: CSAGQGVGGYTF

abundance: .
v_gene: TRBV30
d_gene: .
j_gene: TRBJ1-6
CDR3nt: TGTGCCTCACAGGGATCCTATAATTCACCCCTCCACTTT
CDR3aa: CASQGSYNSPLHF

abundance: .
v_gene: TRBV3-1/TRBV3-2
d_gene: .
j_gene: TRBJ2-2
CDR3nt: TGTGCCAGCAGCCAGGACACGAACACCGGGGAGCTGTTTTTT
CDR3aa: CASSQDTNTGELFF

abundance: once
v_gene: TRBV19
d_gene: TRBD1
j_gene: TRBJ1-2
CDR3nt: TGTGCCATCGACGGACAGGGATTAGGTGGCTACACCTTC
CDR3aa: CAIDGQGLGGYTF

abundance: .
v_gene: TRBV12-5
d_gene: .
j_gene: TRBJ2-1
CDR3nt: TGTGCTAGTGGTTTGGTAGGGAGGAATGAGCAGTTCTTC
CDR3aa: CASGLVGRNEQFF

abundance: .
v_gene: TRBV10-2
d_gene: .
j_gene: TRBJ1-5
CDR3nt: TGCGCCAGCAGTGAGTACGGGGAATATCAGCCCCAGCATTTT
CDR3aa: CASSEYGEYQPQHF

abundance: .
v_gene: TRBV5-6
d_gene: TRBD1
j_gene: TRBJ1-3
CDR3nt: TGTGCCAGCAGCTTGGGACAGGGGGGAAACACCATATATTTT
CDR3aa: CASSLGQGGNTIYF

abundance: .
v_gene: TRBV13
d_gene: TRBD2
j_gene: TRBJ2-1
CDR3nt: TGTGCCAGCAGCTCAGGACTAGCGGGGGGGATGTACAATGAGCAGTTCTTC
CDR3aa: CASSSGLAGGMYNEQFF

abundance: .
v_gene: TRBV4-1
d_gene: .
j_gene: TRBJ1-5
CDR3nt: TGCGCCAGCAGCCAAGACAGGGACTCGCCCCAGCATTTT
CDR3aa: CASSQDRDSPQHF

abundance: few
v_gene: TRBV9
d_gene: TRBD2
j_gene: TRBJ2-1
CDR3nt: TGTGCCAGCAGCCCCGGACTAGCGGGAGCCTACAATGAGCAGTTCTTC
CDR3aa: CASSPGLAGAYNEQFF

abundance: .
v_gene: TRBV7-9
d_gene: .
j_gene: TRBJ1-3
CDR3nt: TGTGCCAGCAGCTCCAGAGGAGAGTTTGGAAACACCATATATTTT
CDR3aa: CASSSRGEFGNTIYF

abundance: .
v_gene: TRBV28
d_gene: .
j_gene: TRBJ1-4
CDR3nt: TGTGCCAGCATGCTAGGGGATAATGAAAAACTGTTTTTT
CDR3aa: CASMLGDNEKLFF

abundance: .
v_gene: TRBV3-1/TRBV3-2
d_gene: .
j_gene: TRBJ1-1
CDR3nt: TGTGCCAGCAGCCTACAGCGGGACACTGAAGCTTTCTTT
CDR3aa: CASSLQRDTEAFF

abundance: .
v_gene: TRBV2
d_gene: .
j_gene: TRBJ2-1
CDR3nt: TGTGCCAGCAGTGACGGTGGGGGCAACTACAATGAGCAGTTCTTC
CDR3aa: CASSDGGGNYNEQFF

abundance: .
v_gene: TRBV6-5
d_gene: .
j_gene: TRBJ1-2
CDR3nt: TGTGCCAGCAGTTATGATAACAGCGGTGGCTACACCTTC
CDR3aa: CASSYDNSGGYTF

abundance: .
v_gene: TRBV11-2
d_gene: TRBD2
j_gene: TRBJ2-1
CDR3nt: TGTGCCAGCAGCCCGATTGGCGGGGGAGAATACAATGAGCAGTTCTTC
CDR3aa: CASSPIGGGEYNEQFF

abundance: .
v_gene: TRBV4-1
d_gene: .
j_gene: TRBJ1-1
CDR3nt: TGCGCCAGCAGCCACAGATTGAACACTGAAGCTTTCTTT
CDR3aa: CASSHRLNTEAFF

abundance: .
v_gene: TRBV7-9
d_gene: TRBD1
j_gene: TRBJ2-5
CDR3nt: TGTGCCCGCGAAACTACATCTCCAGGGGGACAAGAGACCCAGTACTTC
CDR3aa: CARETTSPGGQETQYF

abundance: .
v_gene: TRBV5-1
d_gene: .
j_gene: TRBJ1-5
CDR3nt: TGCGCCAGCAGCTGGGACTCCGAGGGACCCCAGCATTTT
CDR3aa: CASSWDSEGPQHF

abundance: .
v_gene: TRBV18
d_gene: .
j_gene: TRBJ1-3
CDR3nt: TGTGCCAGCTCAACAAAATCCAGGGGAAACACCATATATTTT
CDR3aa: CASSTKSRGNTIYF

abundance: .
v_gene: TRBV4-1
d_gene: .
j_gene: TRBJ2-5
CDR3nt: TGCGCCAGTAGCTCTCCGTTAGGCGGGCAAGAGACCCAGTACTTC
CDR3aa: CASSSPLGGQETQYF

abundance: .
v_gene: TRBV18
d_gene: TRBD2
j_gene: TRBJ2-3
CDR3nt: TGTGCCAGCTCCCGTGACAGCGGGGGGGCGGGCACAGATACGCAGTATTTT
CDR3aa: CASSRDSGGAGTDTQYF

abundance: few
v_gene: TRBV29-1
d_gene: .
j_gene: TRBJ2-2
CDR3nt: TGCAGCGCCGACGGTAGACATACCGGGGAGCTGTTTTTT
CDR3aa: CSADGRHTGELFF

abundance: .
v_gene: TRBV4-3
d_gene: .
j_gene: TRBJ2-6
CDR3nt: TGCGCCAGCAGCCAAGATTCGGTGAAAGGGGCTCGCTCTGGGGCCAACGTCCTGACTTTC
CDR3aa: CASSQDSVKGARSGANVLTF